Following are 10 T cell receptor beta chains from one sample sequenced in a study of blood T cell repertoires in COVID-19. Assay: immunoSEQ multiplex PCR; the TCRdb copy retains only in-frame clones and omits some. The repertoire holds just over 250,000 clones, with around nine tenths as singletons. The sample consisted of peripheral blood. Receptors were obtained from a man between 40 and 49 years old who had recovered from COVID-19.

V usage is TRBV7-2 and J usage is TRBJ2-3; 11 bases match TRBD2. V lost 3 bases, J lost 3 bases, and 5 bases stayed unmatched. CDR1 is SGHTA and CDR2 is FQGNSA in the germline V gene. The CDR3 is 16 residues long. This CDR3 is CASSFPGLAVTDTQYF. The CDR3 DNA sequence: TGTGCCAGCAGCTTCCCGGGACTAGCGGTTACAGATACGCAGTATTTT.

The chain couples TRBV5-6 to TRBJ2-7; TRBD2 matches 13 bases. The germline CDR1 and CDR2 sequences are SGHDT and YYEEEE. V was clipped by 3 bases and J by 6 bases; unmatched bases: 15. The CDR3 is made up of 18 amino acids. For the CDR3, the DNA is TGTGCCAGCAGCTGGCTATCTGGGCACGGGACTAGCGGGATCGAGCAGTACTTC. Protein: CASSWLSGHGTSGIEQYF.

DNA for the CDR3: TGCAGCGTTGGACAGGAGTATGGCTACACCTTC. Translating it yields CSVGQEYGYTF. The chain joins TRBV29-1 to TRBJ1-2, with a tentative D call TRBD1 (6 bases). Trimming stripped 4 bases from V and 5 bases from J, with 8 bases between. The CDR3 is 11 residues long. Per the germline V gene, CDR1 is SQVTM and CDR2 is ANQGSEA.

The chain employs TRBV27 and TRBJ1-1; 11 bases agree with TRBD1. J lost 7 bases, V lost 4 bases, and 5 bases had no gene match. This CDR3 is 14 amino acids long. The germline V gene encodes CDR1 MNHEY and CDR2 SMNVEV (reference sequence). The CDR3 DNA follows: TGTGCCAGCAGTTCCTGGACAGGGGGCGTTGAAGCTTTCTTT. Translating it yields CASSSWTGGVEAFF.

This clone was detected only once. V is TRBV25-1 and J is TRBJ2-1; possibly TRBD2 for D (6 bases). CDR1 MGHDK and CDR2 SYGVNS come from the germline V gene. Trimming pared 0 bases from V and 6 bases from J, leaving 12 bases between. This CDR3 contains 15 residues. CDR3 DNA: TGTGCCAGCAGTGAATATGGCCTAGCGAGCAATGAGCAGTTCTTC. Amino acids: CASSEYGLASNEQFF.

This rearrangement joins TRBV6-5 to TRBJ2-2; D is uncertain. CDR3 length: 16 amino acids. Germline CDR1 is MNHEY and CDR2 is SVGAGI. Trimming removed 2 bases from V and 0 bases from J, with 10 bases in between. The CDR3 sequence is CASSYLAKSNTGELFF. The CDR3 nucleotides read TGTGCCAGCAGTTACCTGGCCAAGTCGAACACCGGGGAGCTGTTTTTT.

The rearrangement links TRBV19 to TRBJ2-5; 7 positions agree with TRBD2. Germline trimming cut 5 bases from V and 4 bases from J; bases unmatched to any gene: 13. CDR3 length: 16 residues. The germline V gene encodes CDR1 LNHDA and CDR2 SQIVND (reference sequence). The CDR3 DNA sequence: TGTGCCAGTAGTTCCGCGACTAGCTACGTCGGAGAGACCCAGTACTTC. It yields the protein CASSSATSYVGETQYF.

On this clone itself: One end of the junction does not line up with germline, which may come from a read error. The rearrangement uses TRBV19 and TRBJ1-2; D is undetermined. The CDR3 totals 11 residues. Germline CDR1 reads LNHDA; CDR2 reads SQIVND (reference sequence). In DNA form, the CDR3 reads TGTGCCAGTAGTTGGAACTATGGCTGCACCTTC. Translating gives CASSWNYGCTF. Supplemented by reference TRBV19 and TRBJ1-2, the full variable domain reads DGGITQSPKYLFRKEGQNVTLSCEQNLNHDAMYWYRQDPGQGLRLIYYSQIVNDFQKGDIAEGYSVSREKKESFPLTVTSAQKNPTAFYLCASSWNYGCTFGSGTRLTVV.

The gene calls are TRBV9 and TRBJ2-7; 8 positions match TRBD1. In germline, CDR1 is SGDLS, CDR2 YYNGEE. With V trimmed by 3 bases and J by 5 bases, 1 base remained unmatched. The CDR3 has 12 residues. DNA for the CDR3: TGTGCCAGCAGCGGACAGGGGAACGAGCAGTACTTC. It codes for CASSGQGNEQYF. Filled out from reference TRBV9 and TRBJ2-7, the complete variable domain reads DSGVTQTPKHLITATGQRVTLRCSPRSGDLSVYWYQQSLDQGLQFLIQYYNGEERAKGNILERFSAQQFPDLHSELNLSSLELGDSALYFCASSGQGNEQYFGPGTRLTVT.

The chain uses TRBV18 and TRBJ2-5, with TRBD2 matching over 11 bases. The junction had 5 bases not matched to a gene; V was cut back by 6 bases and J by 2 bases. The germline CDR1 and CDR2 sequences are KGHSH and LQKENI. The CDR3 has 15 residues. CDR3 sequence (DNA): TGTGCCAGCTCCCGACTAGCGGGGAGTCAAGAGACCCAGTACTTC. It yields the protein CASSRLAGSQETQYF.